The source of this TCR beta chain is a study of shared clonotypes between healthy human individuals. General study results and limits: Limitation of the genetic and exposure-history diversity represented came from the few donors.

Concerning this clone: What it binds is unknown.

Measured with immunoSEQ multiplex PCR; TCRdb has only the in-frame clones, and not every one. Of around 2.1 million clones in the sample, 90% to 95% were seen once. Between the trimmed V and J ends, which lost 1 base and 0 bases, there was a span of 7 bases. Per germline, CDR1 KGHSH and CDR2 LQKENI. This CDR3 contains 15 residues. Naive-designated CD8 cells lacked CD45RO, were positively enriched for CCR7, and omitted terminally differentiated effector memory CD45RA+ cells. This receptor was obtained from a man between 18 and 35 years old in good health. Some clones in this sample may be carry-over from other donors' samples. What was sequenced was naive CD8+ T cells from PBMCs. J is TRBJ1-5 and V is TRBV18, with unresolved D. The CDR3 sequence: CASSPHRDSNQPQHF. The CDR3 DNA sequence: TGTGCCAGCTCACCACACAGAGATAGCAATCAGCCCCAGCATTTT.